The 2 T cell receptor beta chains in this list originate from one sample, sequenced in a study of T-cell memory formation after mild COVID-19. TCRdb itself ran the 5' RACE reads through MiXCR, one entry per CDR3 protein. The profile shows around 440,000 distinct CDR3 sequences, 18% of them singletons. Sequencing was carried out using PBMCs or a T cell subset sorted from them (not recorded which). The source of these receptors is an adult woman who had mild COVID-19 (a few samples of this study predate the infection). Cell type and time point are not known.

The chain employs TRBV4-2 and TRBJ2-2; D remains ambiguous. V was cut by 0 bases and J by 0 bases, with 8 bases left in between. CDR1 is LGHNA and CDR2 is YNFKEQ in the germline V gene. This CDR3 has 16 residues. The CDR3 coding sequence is TGTGCCAGCAGCCAAGATCACCGCCCGAACACCGGGGAGCTGTTTTTT. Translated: CASSQDHRPNTGELFF.

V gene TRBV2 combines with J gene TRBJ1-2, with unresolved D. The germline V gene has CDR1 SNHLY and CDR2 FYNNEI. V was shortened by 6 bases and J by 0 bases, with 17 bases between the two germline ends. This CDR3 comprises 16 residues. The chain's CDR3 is CASRLTGAPANYGYTF. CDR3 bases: TGTGCCAGCAGACTGACGGGAGCACCCGCTAACTATGGCTACACCTTC.